These T cell receptor beta chains were read from a single sample in a study of CD8 T cells in Susac syndrome. TCRdb processed the immunoSEQ multiplex PCR reads anew with MiXCR; each CDR3 protein has one entry. The sample includes under 550,000 distinct CDR3 sequences, 75% to 90% of them seen just once. Input material: CD8+ T cells from PBMCs. The receptors were sampled from a human donor with multiple sclerosis. CDR3s include the opening cysteine and the closing phenylalanine or tryptophan. The D gene is left open where the match is weak. Not every row has a clone size; where given, it reads once, few, many or a size class.

TRBJ1-5 | NA | NA | TRBV12-3/TRBV12-4 | CASTPEYSNQPQHF | TGTGCCAGCACCCCCGAATATAGCAATCAGCCCCAGCATTTT
TRBJ2-7 | NA | NA | TRBV19 | CATSRFGSSYEQYF | TGTGCCACCAGTCGATTCGGGTCCTCCTACGAGCAGTACTTC
TRBJ1-5 | TRBD1 | NA | TRBV4-1 | CASSQGGQGWHQPQHF | TGCGCCAGCAGCCAAGGGGGACAGGGTTGGCATCAGCCCCAGCATTTT
TRBJ1-2 | NA | NA | TRBV2 | CASFRQDFNYGYTF | TGTGCCAGTTTCCGACAGGACTTTAACTATGGCTACACCTTC
TRBJ1-6 | NA | NA | TRBV16 | CASSLMGGNSPLHF | TGTGCCAGCAGCCTGATGGGTGGTAATTCACCCCTCCACTTT
TRBJ2-7 | NA | NA | TRBV15 | CATSRDLGRGVFEQYF | TGTGCCACCAGCAGAGATTTGGGACGTGGGGTCTTCGAGCAGTACTTC
TRBJ2-7 | NA | NA | TRBV19 | CASSMKKGEGYEQYF | TGTGCCAGTAGTATGAAAAAGGGAGAAGGCTACGAGCAGTACTTC
TRBJ1-1 | NA | NA | TRBV6-1 | CASSDLVTEAFF | TGTGCCAGCAGTGATTTGGTGACTGAAGCTTTCTTT
TRBJ2-1 | NA | once | TRBV3-1 | CASSPRSNEQFF | TGTGCCAGCAGCCCCCGAAGCAATGAGCAGTTCTTC
TRBJ2-7 | NA | NA | TRBV29-1 | CSVLGRTAVYEQYF | TGCAGCGTTTTGGGAAGGACAGCGGTCTACGAGCAGTACTTC
TRBJ2-3 | TRBD1 | NA | TRBV5-1 | CASSIGTGGDTQYF | TGCGCCAGCAGCATCGGGACAGGGGGAGATACGCAGTATTTT
TRBJ2-3 | TRBD2 | few | TRBV4-2 | CASSQGTSGGPDTQYF | TGTGCCAGCAGCCAGGGGACTAGCGGGGGGCCAGATACGCAGTATTTT
TRBJ2-3 | NA | NA | TRBV4-1 | CASSQEVRGTRYTDTQYF | TGCGCCAGCAGCCAAGAGGTACGGGGAACTCGATACACAGATACGCAGTATTTT
TRBJ1-1 | NA | few | TRBV10-3 | CAISESLGMNTEAFF | TGTGCCATCAGTGAGTCTCTGGGTATGAACACTGAAGCTTTCTTT
TRBJ2-2 | TRBD2 | NA | TRBV7-8 | CASSLEIGLAGVLGTGELFF | TGTGCCAGCAGCTTAGAAATCGGACTAGCGGGAGTGCTGGGCACCGGGGAGCTGTTTTTT
TRBJ2-3 | TRBD2 | once | TRBV7-8 | CASSFAGEIDTQYF | TGTGCCAGCAGCTTTGCGGGAGAAATAGATACGCAGTATTTT
TRBJ2-7 | NA | NA | TRBV10-3 | CAISESISYEQYF | TGTGCCATCAGTGAGTCGATCTCCTACGAGCAGTACTTC
TRBJ2-3 | TRBD1 | NA | TRBV10-3 | CAINGQEYTDTQYF | TGTGCCATCAATGGACAGGAGTACACAGATACGCAGTATTTT
TRBJ1-1 | TRBD1 | NA | TRBV20-1 | CSATQDRGWGAFF | TGCAGTGCTACCCAAGACAGGGGATGGGGGGCTTTCTTT
TRBJ2-3 | NA | NA | TRBV20-1 | CSASTDTRTDTQYF | TGCAGTGCTAGCACTGACACACGCACAGATACGCAGTATTTT
TRBJ2-7 | NA | NA | TRBV15 | CATSRDLEGSYEQYF | TGTGCCACCAGCAGAGATCTGGAGGGGTCCTACGAGCAGTACTTC
TRBJ2-7 | NA | NA | TRBV7-9 | CASSHSTLGAYEQYF | TGTGCCAGCAGCCACAGTACCCTAGGGGCCTACGAGCAGTACTTC
TRBJ1-1 | NA | once | TRBV29-1 | CSVVGSVKAFF | TGCAGCGTTGTGGGGTCGGTCAAAGCTTTCTTT
TRBJ2-5 | TRBD2 | few | TRBV6-5 | CASSFRDYDQETQYF | TGTGCCAGCAGTTTCCGGGACTACGACCAAGAGACCCAGTACTTC
TRBJ2-3 | NA | NA | TRBV30 | CAWSPGRGVLLLYF | TGTGCCTGGAGTCCAGGGAGAGGAGTTCTGTTGTTGTATTTT
TRBJ2-7 | NA | once | TRBV29-1 | CSVEEPGAPSPYEQYF | TGCAGCGTTGAAGAACCAGGGGCCCCCAGCCCCTACGAGCAGTACTTC
TRBJ2-1 | TRBD1 | NA | TRBV19 | CASSTPQGAREQFF | TGTGCCAGTAGTACTCCACAGGGGGCAAGGGAACAGTTCTTC
TRBJ1-1 | NA | NA | TRBV11-2 | CASSLWRGGPNTEAFF | TGTGCCAGCAGCTTATGGAGAGGGGGGCCTAACACTGAAGCTTTCTTT
TRBJ2-2 | NA | once | TRBV12-3/TRBV12-4 | CAVISSQYTGELFF | TGTGCCGTTATCTCGAGTCAATACACCGGGGAGCTGTTTTTT
TRBJ2-1 | NA | NA | TRBV20-1 | CSARGTRWDEQFF | TGCAGTGCTAGGGGGACCCGCTGGGATGAGCAGTTCTTC
TRBJ1-1 | NA | NA | TRBV19 | CASSIAGFWAENTEAFF | TGTGCCAGTAGTATAGCAGGGTTTTGGGCAGAGAACACTGAAGCTTTCTTT
TRBJ1-1 | TRBD1 | NA | TRBV24-1 | CATSDLPWTGGGTEAFF | TGTGCCACCAGTGACTTACCTTGGACAGGGGGGGGCACTGAAGCTTTCTTT
TRBJ2-1 | TRBD2 | NA | TRBV12-3/TRBV12-4 | CASSAGGGPTYNEQFF | TGTGCCAGCAGCGCCGGGGGGGGACCTACCTACAATGAGCAGTTCTTC
TRBJ2-5 | TRBD1 | NA | TRBV6-6 | CASSRDRRETQYF | TGTGCCAGCAGCAGGGACAGGAGAGAGACCCAGTACTTC
TRBJ1-6 | NA | NA | TRBV7-2 | CASSLSLGTSPLHF | TGTGCCAGCAGCTTGTCCCTAGGGACTTCACCCCTCCACTTT
TRBJ1-5 | NA | NA | TRBV30 | CAWRQGYSNQPQHF | TGTGCCTGGAGACAGGGATATAGCAATCAGCCCCAGCATTTT
TRBJ1-5 | NA | NA | TRBV28 | CASSYERFNQPQHF | TGTGCCAGCAGTTATGAGAGATTCAATCAGCCCCAGCATTTT
TRBJ1-1 | NA | once | TRBV5-1 | CASSFLGGLDMNTEAFF | TGCGCCAGCAGCTTCCTTGGGGGGTTGGACATGAACACTGAAGCTTTCTTT
TRBJ2-3 | NA | NA | TRBV7-9 | CASSLAGAVWVSDTQYF | TGTGCCAGCAGCTTAGCCGGGGCGGTTTGGGTCTCAGATACGCAGTATTTT
TRBJ2-1 | TRBD2 | NA | TRBV3-1 | CASSPSGLALSNEQFF | TGTGCCAGCAGCCCCTCGGGACTAGCGCTCTCTAATGAGCAGTTCTTC
TRBJ1-1 | NA | NA | TRBV5-4 | CASKIGVQTEAFF | TGTGCCAGCAAGATCGGGGTACAGACTGAAGCTTTCTTT
TRBJ1-2 | NA | NA | TRBV3-1 | CASSQESALANYGYTF | TGTGCCAGCAGCCAAGAATCAGCTTTAGCTAACTATGGCTACACCTTC
TRBJ1-1 | NA | NA | TRBV11-2 | CASSPLLGQNTEAFF | TGTGCCAGCAGCCCATTACTGGGACAGAACACTGAAGCTTTCTTT
TRBJ2-1 | TRBD2 | once | TRBV27 | CASSTGTSTYNEQFF | TGTGCCAGCAGTACCGGGACTAGCACCTACAATGAGCAGTTCTTC
TRBJ2-1 | NA | once | TRBV12-3/TRBV12-4 | CASSPHDDNEQFF | TGTGCCAGCAGTCCCCACGACGACAATGAGCAGTTCTTC
TRBJ2-1 | TRBD2 | NA | TRBV6-4 | CASSLAGGGEQFF | TGTGCCAGCAGTTTGGCGGGAGGAGGTGAGCAGTTCTTC
TRBJ2-1 | NA | NA | TRBV6-2/TRBV6-3 | CASSSLGPNFYEQFF | TGTGCCAGCAGTTCCCTTGGACCAAATTTTTATGAGCAGTTCTTC
TRBJ1-1 | NA | NA | TRBV29-1 | CSVLQGTEAFF | TGCAGCGTTTTACAGGGCACTGAAGCTTTCTTT
TRBJ1-5 | TRBD1 | NA | TRBV18 | CASSPVYRGRNQPQHF | TGTGCCAGCTCACCAGTATACAGGGGCCGCAATCAGCCCCAGCATTTT
TRBJ2-1 | TRBD2 | NA | TRBV7-3 | CASSTGTSGSLDLLSSYNEQFF | TGTGCCAGCAGTACCGGGACTAGCGGGAGTCTGGATTTGCTTAGCTCCTACAATGAGCAGTTCTTC
TRBJ2-3 | TRBD2 | NA | TRBV25-1 | CASSGRLAGRTSTDTQYF | TGTGCCAGCAGTGGTAGGCTAGCGGGCCGGACCAGCACAGATACGCAGTATTTT
TRBJ2-5 | NA | few | TRBV5-4 | CASSLGSGPQETQYF | TGTGCCAGCAGCTTGGGGTCGGGGCCTCAAGAGACCCAGTACTTC
TRBJ2-2 | NA | NA | TRBV27 | CASSPLWVVGSGELFF | TGTGCCAGCAGTCCCCTCTGGGTAGTCGGAAGCGGGGAGCTGTTTTTT